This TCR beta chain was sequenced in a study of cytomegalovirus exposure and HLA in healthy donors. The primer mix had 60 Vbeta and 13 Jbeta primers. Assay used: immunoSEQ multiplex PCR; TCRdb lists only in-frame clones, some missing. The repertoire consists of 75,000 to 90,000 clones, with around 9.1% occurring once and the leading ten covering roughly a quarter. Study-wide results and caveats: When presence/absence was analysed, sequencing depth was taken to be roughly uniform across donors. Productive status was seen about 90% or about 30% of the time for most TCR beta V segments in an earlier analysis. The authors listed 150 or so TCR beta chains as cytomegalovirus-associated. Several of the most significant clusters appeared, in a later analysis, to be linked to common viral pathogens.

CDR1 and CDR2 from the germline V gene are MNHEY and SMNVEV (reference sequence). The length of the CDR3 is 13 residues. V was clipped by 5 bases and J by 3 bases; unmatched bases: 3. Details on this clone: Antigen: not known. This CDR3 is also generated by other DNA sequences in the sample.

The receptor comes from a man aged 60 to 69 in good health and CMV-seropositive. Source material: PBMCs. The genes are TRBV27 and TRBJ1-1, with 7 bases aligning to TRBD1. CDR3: CASSKTGYTEAFF. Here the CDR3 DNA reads TGTGCCAGCAGTAAGACAGGGTACACTGAAGCTTTCTTT.